These 9 T cell receptor beta chains share one sample of origin, sequenced in a study of T-cell memory formation after mild COVID-19. One entry per CDR3 protein results from TCRdb running MiXCR on the 5' RACE reads. This table has 290,000 or so distinct CDR3 sequences, roughly a fifth appearing once. The sequenced sample was PBMCs or a T cell subset sorted from them (not recorded which). These receptors were obtained from a man younger than 35 who had mild COVID-19 (a few samples of this study predate the infection). Cell type and time point are not known.

The chain recombines TRBV27 with TRBJ2-5; TRBD1 matches 7 bases. The germline V gene encodes CDR1 MNHEY and CDR2 SMNVEV (reference sequence). The V and J ends lost 6 bases and 7 bases, in that order; junction bases with no gene match: 8. The CDR3 spans 13 residues. CDR3 amino acids: CASSRDRGGTQYF. The CDR3 DNA sequence: TGTGCCAGCAGCCGGGACAGAGGGGGGACCCAGTACTTC.

In its sample, this clonotype was seen a few times. V usage is TRBV10-3 and J usage is TRBJ2-1, with a weak D call TRBD2 (6 bases). CDR1 and CDR2 from the germline V gene are ENHRY and SYGVKD. The V and J ends lost 4 bases and 7 bases respectively, with 11 bases between them. This CDR3 has 13 amino acids. The CDR3 coding sequence is TGTGCCATCAGTGGCGGGGTGGGGAATGAGCAGTTCTTC. It specifies CAISGGVGNEQFF.

This rearrangement joins TRBV7-9 to TRBJ1-2, with TRBD1 matching 8 bases. Germline loops: CDR1 SEHNR, CDR2 FQNEAQ (reference sequence). Trimming at V came to 5 bases and at J to 1 base, leaving 6 bases not matched to a gene. The CDR3 is 15 residues long. The CDR3: CASSVWDRLNYGYTF. CDR3 in DNA: TGTGCCAGCAGCGTCTGGGACAGGCTTAACTATGGCTACACCTTC.

This clonotype was observed a few times. The gene calls are TRBV5-1 and TRBJ2-2; a possible D gene is TRBD2 (5 bases). Germline lookup yields CDR1 SGHRS and CDR2 YFSETQ. CDR3 length: 15 amino acids. Trimming left V 0 bases short and J 6 bases short, with 12 bases between. The CDR3 protein is CASSLVPPGSGELFF. CDR3 coding DNA: TGCGCCAGCAGCTTGGTTCCCCCGGGGTCCGGGGAGCTGTTTTTT.

The gene calls are TRBV6-6 and TRBJ2-5; 7 positions match TRBD1. The junction had 11 bases not matched to a gene; V was cut back by 2 bases and J by 5 bases. CDR1 and CDR2 from the germline V gene are MNHNY and SVGAGI (reference sequence). The CDR3 covers 16 residues. CDR3 region: CASSYPLGQGVETQYF. CDR3 nucleotide sequence: TGTGCCAGCAGTTACCCCCTGGGGCAGGGGGTTGAGACCCAGTACTTC.

The chain employs TRBV6-5 and TRBJ1-6, with TRBD1 as a possible D gene (5 bases). Trimming pared 0 bases from V and 8 bases from J, leaving 11 bases between. Germline-derived CDR1 and CDR2 are MNHEY and SVGAGI. The CDR3 sequence is 15 residues long. The CDR3, as DNA: TGTGCCAGCAGTTACTCGGGACCGGGCGATTCACCCCTCCACTTT. The encoded protein is CASSYSGPGDSPLHF.

In this sample, this clonotype turned up a few times. The CDR3 DNA reads TGTGCCAGCCGCGAGGGGCTGAATGGGGAGCTGTTTTTT. It codes for CASREGLNGELFF. The chain recombines TRBV6-5 with TRBJ2-2; TRBD1 or TRBD2 may be the D gene (5 bases each). Germline V lookup: CDR1 MNHEY, CDR2 SVGAGI. With 8 bases removed from V and 8 bases from J, the gap between germline ends came to 15 bases. The CDR3 has 13 residues.

V gene TRBV15 combines with J gene TRBJ2-5; 9 bases agree with TRBD1. The CDR3 loop spans 15 amino acids. V lost 6 bases to trimming and J lost 0 bases; unmatched junction nucleotides: 5. Germline-derived CDR1 and CDR2 are LNHNV and YYDKDF (reference sequence). The CDR3 DNA sequence: TGTGCCACCAGAGGGGGACAGGGCTACCAAGAGACCCAGTACTTC. It translates to CATRGGQGYQETQYF.

This clonotype came up a few times. The chain combines TRBV7-2 with TRBJ2-7, with 8 bases identical to TRBD1. After removal of 5 bases from V and 2 bases from J, the junction contained 2 bases not matched to a gene. Germline V CDR1 and CDR2: SGHTA, FQGNSA. This CDR3 comprises 13 residues. This CDR3 is CASSRQGTYEQYF. The CDR3 bases are TGTGCCAGCAGCCGACAGGGGACCTACGAGCAGTACTTC.